These T cell receptor beta chains were read from a single sample in a study of cytomegalovirus exposure and HLA in healthy donors. The repertoire was sequenced with immunoSEQ multiplex PCR; TCRdb's copy has only in-frame clones and lacks some. The data contain about 200,000 clones, about 83% of them seen just once; the ten biggest clones take up more than 1.3%. Sequenced sample: PBMCs. All receptors derive from a girl aged 10 to 17 in good health and CMV-seronegative. CDR3s include the opening cysteine and the closing phenylalanine or tryptophan. Fields, in order: J gene, V gene, D gene, clone size, CDR3 DNA, CDR3 protein. D genes are given only for firm matches. Expanded clones are given a class, and other clones once, few, many or no size at all.

J gene: TRBJ1-2
V gene: TRBV28
D gene: .
clone size: once
CDR3 DNA: TGTGCCAGCAGTCCAGGGGTAAGGGGCTACACCTTC
CDR3 protein: CASSPGVRGYTF

J gene: TRBJ2-7
V gene: TRBV9
D gene: .
clone size: .
CDR3 DNA: TGTGCCGGCAGCGTAGGGCAGGGGAGTTTCTACGAGCAGTACTTC
CDR3 protein: CAGSVGQGSFYEQYF

J gene: TRBJ2-2
V gene: TRBV30
D gene: .
clone size: .
CDR3 DNA: TGTGCCTGGAGTGCCCGAGGAGGGACAGCCGGGGAGCTGTTTTTT
CDR3 protein: CAWSARGGTAGELFF

J gene: TRBJ2-6
V gene: TRBV6-1
D gene: .
clone size: .
CDR3 DNA: TGTGCCAGCAGTGACGGACAGACAGCCTCTGGGGCCAACGTCCTGACTTTC
CDR3 protein: CASSDGQTASGANVLTF

J gene: TRBJ1-6
V gene: TRBV30
D gene: .
clone size: .
CDR3 DNA: TGTGCCTGGAGTGTAGAGTTTGGAGCACCCCTCCACTTT
CDR3 protein: CAWSVEFGAPLHF

J gene: TRBJ1-1
V gene: TRBV6-5
D gene: .
clone size: few
CDR3 DNA: TGTGCCAGCAGCCAGGGGATTGGGGCTTTCTTT
CDR3 protein: CASSQGIGAFF

J gene: TRBJ2-1
V gene: TRBV30
D gene: .
clone size: .
CDR3 DNA: TGTGCCTGGGCCCGAATCCAGGGGCTCAATGAGCAGTTCTTC
CDR3 protein: CAWARIQGLNEQFF

J gene: TRBJ2-7
V gene: TRBV10-3
D gene: TRBD1
clone size: few
CDR3 DNA: TGTGCCATCCAGACAGGGTCGAGAAGCTCCTACGAGCAGTACTTC
CDR3 protein: CAIQTGSRSSYEQYF

J gene: TRBJ2-7
V gene: TRBV5-8
D gene: .
clone size: .
CDR3 DNA: TGTGCCAGCTATCAGGGTTTGCCAAGCGAGCAGTACTTC
CDR3 protein: CASYQGLPSEQYF

J gene: TRBJ2-4
V gene: TRBV2
D gene: TRBD2
clone size: .
CDR3 DNA: TGTGCCAGCAAGGTGCCCGGGGCGAGCGGGAGTTTAAACCTAAGGGTAGCCAAAAACATTCAGTACTTC
CDR3 protein: CASKVPGASGSLNLRVAKNIQYF

J gene: TRBJ1-4
V gene: TRBV2
D gene: TRBD1
clone size: .
CDR3 DNA: TGTGCCAGCAAGGGGGACAGGCGTTATGAAAAACTGTTTTTT
CDR3 protein: CASKGDRRYEKLFF

J gene: TRBJ2-7
V gene: TRBV7-9
D gene: .
clone size: .
CDR3 DNA: TGTGCCAGCAGCTTAGGGGTAGGGGCCTACGAGCAGTACTTC
CDR3 protein: CASSLGVGAYEQYF

J gene: TRBJ1-2
V gene: TRBV28
D gene: TRBD1
clone size: .
CDR3 DNA: TGTGCCAGCAGTTTTGGAGGGGGCGCGATAGGCTACACCTTC
CDR3 protein: CASSFGGGAIGYTF

J gene: TRBJ2-1
V gene: TRBV6-1
D gene: .
clone size: .
CDR3 DNA: TGTGCCAGCAGTGAGAACAGGGACAATGAGCAGTTCTTC
CDR3 protein: CASSENRDNEQFF

J gene: TRBJ2-7
V gene: TRBV21-1
D gene: .
clone size: .
CDR3 DNA: TGTGCCAGCAGCAAACGGCGGGGGGGCCCGTTCTACGAGCAGTACTTC
CDR3 protein: CASSKRRGGPFYEQYF

J gene: TRBJ1-1
V gene: TRBV27
D gene: TRBD1
clone size: .
CDR3 DNA: TGTGCCAGCAGTTTTTACCCCCGGGACAGGGGGATGAACACTGAAGCTTTCTTT
CDR3 protein: CASSFYPRDRGMNTEAFF

J gene: TRBJ1-1
V gene: TRBV10-3
D gene: .
clone size: .
CDR3 DNA: TGTGCCATCAGTGAGTCGGGGGGTCGGACTGAAGCTTTCTTT
CDR3 protein: CAISESGGRTEAFF

J gene: TRBJ2-1
V gene: TRBV27
D gene: TRBD1
clone size: .
CDR3 DNA: TGTGCCAGCAGTTCCGGGACAGGGTACAATGAGCAGTTCTTC
CDR3 protein: CASSSGTGYNEQFF

J gene: TRBJ1-1
V gene: TRBV5-5
D gene: .
clone size: .
CDR3 DNA: TGTGCCAGCAGCTCGGGGAACACTGAAGCTTTCTTT
CDR3 protein: CASSSGNTEAFF

J gene: TRBJ2-7
V gene: TRBV7-9
D gene: TRBD2
clone size: .
CDR3 DNA: TGTGCCAGCAGCTTAAGCGGGGGGCGGGACGAGCAGTACTTC
CDR3 protein: CASSLSGGRDEQYF

J gene: TRBJ1-2
V gene: TRBV6-6
D gene: .
clone size: .
CDR3 DNA: TGTGCCAGCAGCAGACAGGCATCGGGTGGCTACACCTTC
CDR3 protein: CASSRQASGGYTF

J gene: TRBJ2-3
V gene: TRBV19
D gene: .
clone size: .
CDR3 DNA: TGTGCCAGTAGCGGGAGAAAATTAACAGATACGCAGTATTTT
CDR3 protein: CASSGRKLTDTQYF

J gene: TRBJ2-7
V gene: TRBV19
D gene: TRBD2
clone size: few
CDR3 DNA: TGTGCCACCGCACTAGCGGGGGAGTACTACGAGCAGTACTTC
CDR3 protein: CATALAGEYYEQYF

J gene: TRBJ1-2
V gene: TRBV20-1
D gene: .
clone size: .
CDR3 DNA: TGCAGTGCTGAACACGATTCTGGCTACACCTTC
CDR3 protein: CSAEHDSGYTF

J gene: TRBJ2-3
V gene: TRBV25-1
D gene: TRBD2
clone size: .
CDR3 DNA: TGTGCCAGCAGTGAATTGGGGACTAGAGACACAGATACGCAGTATTTT
CDR3 protein: CASSELGTRDTDTQYF

J gene: TRBJ1-5
V gene: TRBV6-6
D gene: TRBD1
clone size: few
CDR3 DNA: TGTGCCAGCAGGGGGACAGGGTATCAGCCCCAGCATTTT
CDR3 protein: CASRGTGYQPQHF

J gene: TRBJ1-2
V gene: TRBV9
D gene: TRBD1
clone size: .
CDR3 DNA: TGTGCCAGCAGCGTAGGGACAGGGGACTATGGCTACACCTTC
CDR3 protein: CASSVGTGDYGYTF

J gene: TRBJ1-6
V gene: TRBV28
D gene: .
clone size: .
CDR3 DNA: TGTGCCAGCAGCGAAATCCGGGGATCCCCCCTCCACTTT
CDR3 protein: CASSEIRGSPLHF

J gene: TRBJ1-4
V gene: TRBV10-2
D gene: .
clone size: .
CDR3 DNA: TGCGCCAGCAGCGTCTCCGGGACTGAGGATGAAAAACTGTTTTTT
CDR3 protein: CASSVSGTEDEKLFF

J gene: TRBJ2-7
V gene: TRBV5-1
D gene: TRBD1
clone size: .
CDR3 DNA: TGCGCCAGCAGCTTTACCGGGACAGGGCTCTACGAGCAGTACTTC
CDR3 protein: CASSFTGTGLYEQYF

J gene: TRBJ1-6
V gene: TRBV6-5
D gene: .
clone size: .
CDR3 DNA: TGTGCCAGCAGTTACATGGCAGGTGATAGTTCACCCCTCCACTTT
CDR3 protein: CASSYMAGDSSPLHF

J gene: TRBJ2-7
V gene: TRBV6-5
D gene: TRBD2
clone size: .
CDR3 DNA: TGTGCCAGCAGTCCTAGGGAGGGCGGCCCCTACGAGCAGTACTTC
CDR3 protein: CASSPREGGPYEQYF

J gene: TRBJ1-1
V gene: TRBV28
D gene: .
clone size: .
CDR3 DNA: TGTGCCAGCAGTTCCCCATTTGGAGCAGAGATACTGAACACTGAAGCTTTCTTT
CDR3 protein: CASSSPFGAEILNTEAFF

J gene: TRBJ2-7
V gene: TRBV18
D gene: TRBD1
clone size: .
CDR3 DNA: TGTGCCAGCTCACCAGGGACAGGGTCGTACGAGCAGTACTTC
CDR3 protein: CASSPGTGSYEQYF

J gene: TRBJ1-5
V gene: TRBV4-3
D gene: TRBD1
clone size: .
CDR3 DNA: TGCGCCAGCAGCCCGGGGACAGGGGGGGGCAATCAGCCCCAGCATTTT
CDR3 protein: CASSPGTGGGNQPQHF

J gene: TRBJ2-1
V gene: TRBV18
D gene: TRBD2
clone size: .
CDR3 DNA: TGTGCCAGCTCACCGCCAGCGGGGGGGCAGGAGCAGTTCTTC
CDR3 protein: CASSPPAGGQEQFF

J gene: TRBJ1-1
V gene: TRBV7-8
D gene: .
clone size: .
CDR3 DNA: TGTGCCAGCAGCTTATTAAACAGAAAACCGAACACTGAAGCTTTCTTT
CDR3 protein: CASSLLNRKPNTEAFF

J gene: TRBJ2-5
V gene: TRBV6-6
D gene: .
clone size: .
CDR3 DNA: TGTGCCAGCAGCCAACCTCCTAGCGTTCAAGAGACCCAGTACTTC
CDR3 protein: CASSQPPSVQETQYF

J gene: TRBJ2-1
V gene: TRBV19
D gene: TRBD2
clone size: .
CDR3 DNA: TGTGCCAGTAGTTCTGGTCCGTTTATACTAGCGGGTACCAAATACAATGAGCAGTTCTTC
CDR3 protein: CASSSGPFILAGTKYNEQFF

J gene: TRBJ2-3
V gene: TRBV5-1
D gene: TRBD1
clone size: once
CDR3 DNA: TGCGCCAGCAGCGGGACAGGGAGAGGAACAGATACGCAGTATTTT
CDR3 protein: CASSGTGRGTDTQYF

J gene: TRBJ2-1
V gene: TRBV6-5
D gene: .
clone size: .
CDR3 DNA: TGTGCCAGCAGCCCGGTCTCCCCAAGAAACAATGAGCAGTTCTTC
CDR3 protein: CASSPVSPRNNEQFF

J gene: TRBJ2-5
V gene: TRBV7-6
D gene: TRBD2
clone size: .
CDR3 DNA: TGTGCCAGCAGCTTTGGACTAGCGGGGGTAACTACCCAGTACTTC
CDR3 protein: CASSFGLAGVTTQYF

J gene: TRBJ1-5
V gene: TRBV28
D gene: TRBD1
clone size: .
CDR3 DNA: TGTGCCAGCAGACGGCCGGGGACAGCCCTCGGTCAGCCCCAGCATTTT
CDR3 protein: CASRRPGTALGQPQHF

J gene: TRBJ2-3
V gene: TRBV5-1
D gene: TRBD2
clone size: .
CDR3 DNA: TGCGCCAGCAGCAAAAGGACTAGCGGGGACTATAGCACAGATACGCAGTATTTT
CDR3 protein: CASSKRTSGDYSTDTQYF

J gene: TRBJ1-2
V gene: TRBV27
D gene: .
clone size: .
CDR3 DNA: TGTGCCAGCAGTTTATCGTGGGTTAGGGGCCCCTACACCTTC
CDR3 protein: CASSLSWVRGPYTF

J gene: TRBJ2-7
V gene: TRBV4-2
D gene: TRBD1
clone size: .
CDR3 DNA: TGTGCCAGCAGCCAGGGGACAGCCGAGTCCTACGAGCAGTACTTC
CDR3 protein: CASSQGTAESYEQYF

J gene: TRBJ2-3
V gene: TRBV5-1
D gene: TRBD2
clone size: .
CDR3 DNA: TGCGCCAGCAGCTTACTAGCGACTAGCACAGATACGCAGTATTTT
CDR3 protein: CASSLLATSTDTQYF

J gene: TRBJ1-2
V gene: TRBV7-3
D gene: TRBD1
clone size: .
CDR3 DNA: TGTGCCAGCAGCCCCGGACAGGGCCTAGGGGGCTACACCTTC
CDR3 protein: CASSPGQGLGGYTF

J gene: TRBJ2-3
V gene: TRBV2
D gene: .
clone size: .
CDR3 DNA: TGTGCCAGCGATAAAGAGCGACTGAACACAGATACGCAGTATTTT
CDR3 protein: CASDKERLNTDTQYF

J gene: TRBJ1-6
V gene: TRBV30
D gene: .
clone size: .
CDR3 DNA: TGTGCCTGGAGGACAGGCTATAATTCACCCCTCCACTTT
CDR3 protein: CAWRTGYNSPLHF

J gene: TRBJ1-1
V gene: TRBV4-1
D gene: .
clone size: .
CDR3 DNA: TGCGCCAGCAGCCAAGAGATGGGGGGGGCTTTCTTT
CDR3 protein: CASSQEMGGAFF

J gene: TRBJ2-1
V gene: TRBV7-3
D gene: .
clone size: .
CDR3 DNA: TGTGCCAGCAGCTTAGCTAACAATGAGCAGTTCTTC
CDR3 protein: CASSLANNEQFF

J gene: TRBJ2-3
V gene: TRBV14
D gene: TRBD2
clone size: .
CDR3 DNA: TGTGCCAGCAGCCAAGTCATAGGACTAGCGGGAGATACGCAGTATTTT
CDR3 protein: CASSQVIGLAGDTQYF